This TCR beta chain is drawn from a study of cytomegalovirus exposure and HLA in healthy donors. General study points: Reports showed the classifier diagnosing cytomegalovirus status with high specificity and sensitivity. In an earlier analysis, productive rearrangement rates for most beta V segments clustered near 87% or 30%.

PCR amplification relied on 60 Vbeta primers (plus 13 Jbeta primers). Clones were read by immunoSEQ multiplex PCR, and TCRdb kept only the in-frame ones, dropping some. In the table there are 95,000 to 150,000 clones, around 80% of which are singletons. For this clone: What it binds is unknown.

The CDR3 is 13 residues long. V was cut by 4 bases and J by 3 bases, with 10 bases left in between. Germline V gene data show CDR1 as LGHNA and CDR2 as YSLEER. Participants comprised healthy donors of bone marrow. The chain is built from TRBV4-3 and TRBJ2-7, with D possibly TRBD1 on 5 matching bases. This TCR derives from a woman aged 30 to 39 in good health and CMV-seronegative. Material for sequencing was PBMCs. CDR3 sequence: CASSPHTGYEQYF. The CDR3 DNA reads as TGCGCCAGCAGCCCCCATACAGGCTACGAGCAGTACTTC.